A single sample is the source of the 15 T cell receptor beta chains below, sequenced in a study of vaccination and CD4 T cells after COVID-19. MiXCR, run by TCRdb on the PCR reads, gives a single entry per CDR3 protein. Among about 21,000 distinct CDR3 sequences listed, around three fifths were seen once. The source was CD4+ T cells from blood, collected before SARS-CoV-2 vaccination. These receptors were collected from a human donor who had recovered from COVID-19.

This rearrangement joins TRBV6-1 to TRBJ1-2, with D possibly matching TRBD1 (5 bases). Trimming removed 7 bases from V and 5 bases from J, with 14 bases in between. From germline, CDR1 is MNHNS and CDR2 SASEGT. This CDR3 region has 13 residues. CDR3 in DNA: TGTGCCAGCATCCCCAGGGAGGGTTATGGCTACACCTTC. This translates into CASIPREGYGYTF.

V and J are TRBV15 and TRBJ2-7; 7 bases map to TRBD1. The CDR3 has 15 amino acids. Trimming took 2 bases from V and 2 from J; bases not matched to a gene: 6. Germline CDR1 and CDR2: LNHNV and YYDKDF (reference sequence). CDR3 coding DNA: TGTGCCACCAGCAGAAATAGACAGGGAGCCTACGAGCAGTACTTC. Translating gives CATSRNRQGAYEQYF.

This chain joins TRBV29-1 and TRBJ2-5; TRBD1 matches 9 bases. Germline CDR1 SQVTM, CDR2 ANQGSEA. Germline trimming cut 4 bases from V and 4 bases from J; bases unmatched to any gene: 4. The CDR3 is made up of 13 amino acids. In DNA, the CDR3 is TGCAGCGTTGGGGCGGACAGGGGAGAGACCCAGTACTTC. Translation: CSVGADRGETQYF.

This chain uses TRBV30 with TRBJ1-6; the D is unclear. Germline-derived CDR1 and CDR2 are GTSNPN and SVGIG (reference sequence). Trimming cost V 0 bases and J 7 bases, with 7 bases left between them. The CDR3 totals 13 residues. The CDR3 sequence: CAWSVTGNSPLHF. CDR3 sequence (DNA): TGTGCCTGGAGTGTAACCGGCAATTCACCCCTCCACTTT.

The CDR3, as DNA: TGTGCCAGCAGCTTACTAGCGGGGGAAGAGACCCAGTACTTC. This sequence encodes CASSLLAGEETQYF. The J gene is TRBJ2-5, the V gene TRBV7-9, with 10 positions matching TRBD2. This CDR3 comprises 14 residues. CDR1 SEHNR and CDR2 FQNEAQ come from the germline V gene (reference sequence). V was clipped by 2 bases and J by 3 bases; unmatched bases: 0.

This chain links TRBV21-1 with TRBJ1-4; TRBD1, as called in the table, went unchecked against the DNA. TRBV21-1 is listed as a pseudogene. The CDR3 sequence is 14 residues long. This chain's CDR3 is CASSKTGTGEKLFF. The CDR3, as DNA: TGTGCCAGCAGCAAGACAGGGACAGGTGAAAAACTGTTTTTT.

V gene TRBV30 combines with J gene TRBJ2-1, with D hard to call. CDR1 and CDR2 from the germline V gene are GTSNPN and SVGIG (reference sequence). The CDR3 has 14 residues. Trimming removed 2 bases at V and 0 bases at J, with 8 bases between. The CDR3: CAWSHGSSYNEQFF. The CDR3, as DNA: TGTGCCTGGAGTCACGGGTCCTCCTACAATGAGCAGTTCTTC.

This chain joins TRBV7-6 and TRBJ2-4; no clear D gene. The CDR3 is made up of 17 amino acids. Trimming took 1 base from V and 1 from J, leaving 14 bases between them. Germline CDR1 and CDR2: SGHVS and FNYEAQ. CDR3: CASSLDFRYEAKNIQYF. The CDR3 DNA follows: TGTGCCAGCAGCTTAGATTTCCGGTATGAGGCCAAAAACATTCAGTACTTC. Full variable domain (missing parts from reference TRBV7-6 and TRBJ2-4): GAGVSQSPRYKVTKRGQDVALRCDPISGHVSLYWYRQALGQGPEFLTYFNYEAQQDKSGLPNDRFSAERPEGSISTLTIQRTEQRDSAMYRCASSLDFRYEAKNIQYFGAGTRLSVL.

This clonotype was seen only a few times. The chain combines TRBV21-1 with TRBJ2-5; the D call TRBD2 from the table was never checked on the DNA. TRBV21-1 has pseudogene status. The CDR3 sequence is 18 residues long. The CDR3 coding sequence is TGTGCCAGCAGCGCAAAGCGGGGGACTAGCGGGAAGGTTGAGACCCAGTACTTC. It encodes CASSAKRGTSGKVETQYF.

This clonotype was picked up one time. V gene TRBV7-2 combines with J gene TRBJ1-1, with D uncertain. The CDR3 runs 13 residues. CDR1 is SGHTA and CDR2 is FQGNSA in the germline V gene. Trimming left V 1 base short and J 7 bases short, with 10 bases between. Written as DNA, the CDR3 is TGTGCCAGCAGCTTAGTTCAGGTGGGTGAAGCTTTCTTT. This translates into CASSLVQVGEAFF.

The chain carries TRBV4-1 and TRBJ1-2, with TRBD1 matching 7 bases. Germline lookup yields CDR1 MGHRA and CDR2 YSYEKL. The CDR3 contains 15 residues. Losses at the gene ends were 5 bases for V and 3 bases for J; bases not matched to a gene: 9. CDR3 sequence: CASSKVTGEHYGYTF. For the CDR3, the DNA is TGCGCCAGCAGCAAAGTAACAGGGGAGCACTATGGCTACACCTTC.

This clonotype has a handful of counts. The rearrangement links TRBV4-3 to TRBJ1-5; no reliable D call. Germline CDR1 and CDR2: LGHNA and YSLEER. The CDR3 sequence is 14 residues long. Trimming shortened V by 1 base and J by 2 bases, and 6 bases separated the two germline ends. CDR3 in DNA: TGCGCCAGCAGCCAAGTCGTCGGCAATCAGCCCCAGCATTTT. Translation gives CASSQVVGNQPQHF.

This clonotype was detected a few times. The chain joins TRBV6-1 to TRBJ1-5; 7 positions match TRBD1. Germline V lookup: CDR1 MNHNS, CDR2 SASEGT. The trim removed 6 bases at V and 1 base at J, leaving 0 bases unmatched. The CDR3 runs 13 residues. Here the CDR3 reads CASRTGSNQPQHF. The CDR3 coding sequence is TGTGCCAGCAGGACAGGGAGCAATCAGCCCCAGCATTTT.

This clonotype was seen more than once but under ten times. The chain links TRBV28 to TRBJ1-2; unclear D gene. The CDR3 consists of 12 residues. CDR1 and CDR2 (germline): MDHEN, SYDVKM. V dropped 5 bases and J dropped 3 bases, with 7 bases sitting between them. The CDR3 loop is CASSRGHYGYTF. In nucleotides, the CDR3 is TGTGCCAGCAGTCGAGGGCACTATGGCTACACCTTC.

This clonotype was counted a few times. The rearrangement uses TRBV10-3 and TRBJ2-1; 10 positions agree with TRBD2. The trim removed 10 bases at V and 4 bases at J, leaving 7 bases unmatched. In germline, CDR1 is ENHRY, CDR2 SYGVKD. This CDR3 has 14 amino acids. The CDR3 spells CASKREGNYNEQFF. The CDR3 DNA sequence: TGTGCCAGCAAGCGGGAGGGCAATTACAATGAGCAGTTCTTC.